The clone carrying this T cell receptor (beta chain) was seen repeatedly, ten times or more. These data belong to a study of T cells in Graves' hyperthyroidism and ophthalmopathy. Graves' hyperthyroidism was deemed stable given no ophthalmopathy progression within 18 months. Hyperthyroidism, newly diagnosed and lasting under 2 months, affected patients aged 18 to 65. V was cut by 2 bases and J by 0 bases, with 7 bases left in between. The length of the CDR3 is 14 residues. Germline lookup yields CDR1 LGHDT and CDR2 YNNKEL (reference sequence). TCR beta CDR3 regions were amplified from RNA transcripts. The study used the HTBI primer set for a first-round RT-PCR of the TCR CDR3. TCRdb processed the multiplex PCR reads anew with MiXCR; each CDR3 protein has one entry. This sample yields approximately 300,000 distinct CDR3 sequences, of which 16% are seen a single time; 33% belongs to the top ten.

The TCR was taken from a man aged 30-40 years with Graves' hyperthyroidism. This chain joins TRBV3-1 and TRBJ1-2; D not certain. Sequencing was done on a sample of blood. The CDR3 reads CASSQLASNYGYTF. The CDR3 DNA sequence: TGTGCCAGCAGCCAACTGGCCTCTAACTATGGCTACACCTTC. Filled out from reference TRBV3-1 and TRBJ1-2, the complete variable domain reads DTAVSQTPKYLVTQMGNDKSIKCEQNLGHDTMYWYKQDSKKFLKIMFSYNNKELIINETVPNRFSPKSPDKAHLNLHINSLELGDSAVYFCASSQLASNYGYTFGSGTRLTVV.